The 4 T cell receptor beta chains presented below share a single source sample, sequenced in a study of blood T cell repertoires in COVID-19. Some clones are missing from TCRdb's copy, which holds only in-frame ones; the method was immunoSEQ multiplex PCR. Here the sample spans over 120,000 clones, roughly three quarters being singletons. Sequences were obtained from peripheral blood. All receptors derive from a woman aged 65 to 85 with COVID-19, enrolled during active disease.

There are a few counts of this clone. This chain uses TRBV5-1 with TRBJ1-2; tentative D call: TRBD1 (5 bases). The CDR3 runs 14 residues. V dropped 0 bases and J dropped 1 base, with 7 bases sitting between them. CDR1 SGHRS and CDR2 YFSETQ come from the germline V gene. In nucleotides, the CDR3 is TGCGCCAGCAGCTTGGAGGGGTATAACTATGGCTACACCTTC. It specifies CASSLEGYNYGYTF.

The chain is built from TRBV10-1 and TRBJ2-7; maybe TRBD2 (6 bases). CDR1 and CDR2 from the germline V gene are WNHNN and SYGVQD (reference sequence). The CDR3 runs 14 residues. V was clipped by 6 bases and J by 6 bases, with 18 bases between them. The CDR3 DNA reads TGCGCCAGCAGGGGACTCCCCGAGTTTTGCGAGCAGTACTTC. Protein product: CASRGLPEFCEQYF.

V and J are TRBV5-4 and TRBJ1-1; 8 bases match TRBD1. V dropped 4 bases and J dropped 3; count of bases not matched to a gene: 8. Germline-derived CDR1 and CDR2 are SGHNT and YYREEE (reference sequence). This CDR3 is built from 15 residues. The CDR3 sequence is CASSVNPGQDTEAFF. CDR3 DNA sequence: TGTGCCAGCAGCGTAAATCCGGGACAGGACACTGAAGCTTTCTTT. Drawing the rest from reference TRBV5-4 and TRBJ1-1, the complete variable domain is ETGVTQSPTHLIKTRGQQVTLRCSSQSGHNTVSWYQQALGQGPQFIFQYYREEENGRGNFPPRFSGLQFPNYSSELNVNALELDDSALYLCASSVNPGQDTEAFFGQGTRLTVV.

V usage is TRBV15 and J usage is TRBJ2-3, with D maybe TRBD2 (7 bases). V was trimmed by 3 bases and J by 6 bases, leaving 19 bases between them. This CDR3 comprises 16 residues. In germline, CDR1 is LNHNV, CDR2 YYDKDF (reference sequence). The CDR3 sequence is CATSSRQAGVSDTQYF. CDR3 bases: TGTGCCACCAGCAGCCGACAGGCGGGGGTGTCTGATACGCAGTATTTT.